The present T cell receptor beta chain was sequenced within a study of blood T cell repertoires in COVID-19. Study background: Acute-phase and convalescent COVID-19 samples originated in the United States, Italy and Spain. T cells, B-cell-depleted T cells, or PBMCs supplied cDNA or gDNA.

Under the authors' procedure: Amplification from reference gene primers served as the basis for estimated nucleated cell counts. Generated by immunoSEQ multiplex PCR, the TCRdb table keeps only in-frame clones and is missing some. V, J and clone size were drawn from that table, and D and trimming were deduced from the DNA. The sample holds about 140,000 clones; approximately 82% are singletons and the top ten take roughly 1.5%. The CDR3 has 17 amino acids. The V gene end was trimmed by 2 bases and the J gene end by 3 bases; junction bases not matched to a gene: 7. Per the germline V gene, CDR1 is SGHRS and CDR2 is YFSETQ.

The receptor was derived from a human donor in a cohort sampled during active COVID-19. Sequencing input: peripheral blood. This rearrangement joins TRBV5-1 to TRBJ1-4; 10 nucleotides match TRBD1. In nucleotides, the CDR3 is TGCGCCAGCAGCTTAGTCCCCGGGACAGGGGCTAATGAAAAACTGTTTTTT. This codes for CASSLVPGTGANEKLFF.